A single sample is the source of the 25 T cell receptor beta chains below, sequenced in a study of Siglec-9 on CD8 T cells in melanoma. Profiled with immunoSEQ multiplex PCR; TCRdb holds only in-frame clones, not every one. The sample carries some 27,000 clones, 80% recorded once. The sample comprised Siglec-9- CD8+ T cells sorted from blood. The receptors derive from a human donor in good health.

The V gene is TRBV25-1, the J gene TRBJ1-1, with TRBD1 matching 9 bases. The J segment lost 4 bases and the V segment lost 1 base, leaving 10 bases of the junction unmatched. The CDR3 spans 17 residues. Germline assignment: CDR1 MGHDK and CDR2 SYGVNS. The CDR3 coding sequence is TGTGCCAGCAGTGAATGGAGGACAGGGGCAATGGTCACTGAAGCTTTCTTT. Translated: CASSEWRTGAMVTEAFF.

This rearrangement joins TRBV2 to TRBJ2-4, with TRBD1 as a possible D gene (6 bases). The CDR3 has 14 residues. V dropped 8 bases and J dropped 1 base, with 12 bases sitting between them. Germline assignment: CDR1 SNHLY and CDR2 FYNNEI. The CDR3 spells CASQKQGAKNIQYF. The CDR3 DNA sequence: TGTGCCAGCCAGAAACAGGGCGCCAAAAACATTCAGTACTTC.

This chain uses TRBV9 with TRBJ2-7; TRBD1 is a possible D gene (5 bases). CDR3 size: 15 residues. The germline V gene has CDR1 SGDLS and CDR2 YYNGEE. The V end was cut by 0 bases, the J end by 2 bases, with 12 bases between. Here the CDR3 reads CASSVGQDTAYEQYF. In DNA, the CDR3 is TGTGCCAGCAGCGTAGGTCAGGACACAGCCTACGAGCAGTACTTC.

This clone was counted between two and nine times. The genes are TRBV11-1 and TRBJ2-7; TRBD2 matches at 9 bases. The CDR3 has 15 amino acids. With 5 bases clipped from V and 7 bases from J, the junction kept 12 bases outside the gene matches. Per germline, CDR1 SGHAT and CDR2 FQDESV (reference sequence). The CDR3 coding sequence is TGTGCCAGCAGCCGCTATAGGGCGGGGGGGAGTGAGCAGTACTTC. It specifies CASSRYRAGGSEQYF.

This chain connects TRBV27 to TRBJ1-4, with a tentative D call TRBD1 (5 bases). This CDR3 region has 15 residues. Germline loops: CDR1 MNHEY, CDR2 SMNVEV (reference sequence). Trimming removed 5 bases from V and 7 bases from J, with 17 bases in between. CDR3 residues: CASSHLGDLREKLFF. CDR3 DNA: TGTGCCAGCAGTCACCTGGGGGACCTTCGTGAAAAACTGTTTTTT.

The chain is built from TRBV6-5 and TRBJ1-1; D unclear. V lost 2 bases and J 0 bases, leaving 13 bases between the germline ends. The CDR3 is 16 amino acids. The germline CDR1 and CDR2 sequences are MNHEY and SVGAGI. CDR3 loop: CASSYERGYMNTEAFF. In DNA form, the CDR3 reads TGTGCCAGCAGTTACGAGCGAGGATACATGAACACTGAAGCTTTCTTT.

V usage is TRBV9 and J usage is TRBJ1-5; D is perhaps TRBD1 (5 bases). Trimming shortened V by 4 bases and J by 7 bases, and 12 bases separated the two germline ends. Looked up from germline, CDR1 is SGDLS and CDR2 is YYNGEE. The CDR3 consists of 13 residues. The chain's CDR3 is CASSPGGGQPQHF. The CDR3 nucleotides are TGTGCCAGCAGCCCTGGTGGGGGACAGCCCCAGCATTTT.

The rearrangement joins TRBV13 to TRBJ2-1; D is possibly TRBD1 or TRBD2 (6 bases each). Trimming cost V 4 bases and J 1 base, with 20 bases left between them. Per germline, CDR1 PRHDT and CDR2 FYEKMQ (reference sequence). The CDR3 covers 18 residues. The CDR3 coding sequence is TGTGCCAGCAGCTCCCGGGACGGGGGCCTTCTGTCCTACAATGAGCAGTTCTTC. Translated: CASSSRDGGLLSYNEQFF.

The V gene is TRBV14, the J gene TRBJ2-3; D is perhaps TRBD1 (5 bases). The CDR3 contains 14 residues. Between the trimmed V and J ends, which lost 5 bases and 3 bases, there was a span of 12 bases. The V gene's germline CDR1 is SGHDN and CDR2 FVKESK. In nucleotides, the CDR3 is TGTGCCAGCAGCAACCAGGGTTTAACAGATACGCAGTATTTT. It encodes CASSNQGLTDTQYF.

The table lists this clone with a count of one. V usage is TRBV27 and J usage is TRBJ1-5; D is possibly TRBD1 (5 bases). V was clipped by 0 bases and J by 1 base, with 16 bases between them. The CDR3 has 18 residues. The germline V gene has CDR1 MNHEY and CDR2 SMNVEV (reference sequence). The CDR3 region has the DNA TGTGCCAGCAGTTTATCAGCCTTCGGACGGGGGAGCAATCAGCCCCAGCATTTT. It translates to CASSLSAFGRGSNQPQHF.

The rearrangement joins TRBV19 to TRBJ2-3, with 11 bases aligning to TRBD2. There are 15 residues in the CDR3. After removal of 5 bases from V and 6 bases from J, the junction contained 7 bases not matched to a gene. CDR1 is LNHDA and CDR2 is SQIVND in the germline V gene (reference sequence). The CDR3 sequence: CASSHSGGAPDTQYF. The CDR3 DNA is TGTGCCAGTAGTCATAGCGGGGGGGCCCCCGATACGCAGTATTTT.

Remarks on this clone: One end of the junction varies from germline; a read error may be responsible. The chain combines TRBV7-7 with TRBJ2-1; D is unclear. The germline V gene has CDR1 SSHAT and CDR2 FNYEAQ (reference sequence). This CDR3 region has 13 residues. CDR3 sequence: CASSFDWENEQFF. Here the CDR3 DNA reads TGTGCTAGCAGCTTTGACTGGGAAAATGAGCAGTTCTTC. The variable domain in full, with the rest retrieved from reference TRBV7-7 and TRBJ2-1, is GAGVSQSPRYKVTKRGQDVTLRCDPISSHATLYWYQQALGQGPEFLTYFNYEAQPDKSGLPSDRFSAERPEGSISTLTIQRTEQRDSAMYRCASSFDWENEQFFGPGTRLTVL.

This sequence joins TRBV7-9 and TRBJ2-1, with unresolved D. V dropped 2 bases and J dropped 6 bases, with 8 bases sitting between them. This CDR3 spans 13 amino acids. The V gene's germline CDR1 is SEHNR and CDR2 FQNEAQ (reference sequence). In DNA form, the CDR3 reads TGTGCCAGCAGCTTATTTTTTCCCAATGAGCAGTTCTTC. Its protein is CASSLFFPNEQFF. Complete variable domain (other parts from reference TRBV7-9 and TRBJ2-1): DTGVSQNPRHKITKRGQNVTFRCDPISEHNRLYWYRQTLGQGPEFLTYFQNEAQLEKSRLLSDRFSAERPKGSFSTLEIQRTEQGDSAMYLCASSLFFPNEQFFGPGTRLTVL.

The chain recombines TRBV6-5 with TRBJ1-1; no clear D. V lost 8 bases and J lost 6, with 10 bases in between. The CDR3 runs to 11 residues. Per germline, CDR1 MNHEY and CDR2 SVGAGI. Here the CDR3 DNA reads TGTGCCAGCCTAGACGGCTCTGAAGCTTTCTTT. It is translated as CASLDGSEAFF.

The V and J genes are TRBV5-6 and TRBJ1-1, with TRBD1 matching over 7 bases. V was pared by 5 bases and J by 4 bases, with 17 bases of the junction left unmatched. Germline V lookup: CDR1 SGHDT, CDR2 YYEEEE. This CDR3 contains 17 residues. The CDR3 loop is CASSYRTTGRGPTEAFF. CDR3 nucleotide sequence: TGTGCCAGCAGTTACCGAACTACAGGGAGGGGGCCCACTGAAGCTTTCTTT. Variable domain in full (rest from reference TRBV5-6 and TRBJ1-1): DAGVTQSPTHLIKTRGQQVTLRCSPKSGHDTVSWYQQALGQGPQFIFQYYEEEERQRGNFPDRFSGHQFPNYSSELNVNALLLGDSALYLCASSYRTTGRGPTEAFFGQGTRLTVV.

This clone was seen more than once but under ten times. The chain employs TRBV7-9 and TRBJ2-4; D not resolved. The germline CDR1 and CDR2 sequences are SEHNR and FQNEAQ (reference sequence). V was trimmed by 3 bases and J by 0 bases, leaving 12 bases between them. The CDR3 is 16 amino acids. CDR3 DNA sequence: TGTGCCAGCAGCTTCGGGCAGTCACTAGCCAAAAACATTCAGTACTTC. Protein sequence: CASSFGQSLAKNIQYF.

CDR3 region: CASSVVEGTISTGELFF. DNA of the CDR3: TGTGCCAGCAGCGTAGTCGAGGGGACGATTAGCACCGGGGAGCTGTTTTTT. The gene calls are TRBV9 and TRBJ2-2, with D perhaps being TRBD1 or TRBD2 (5 bases each). Deletions cut 0 bases from V and 4 bases from J, with 16 bases between. This CDR3 is built from 17 residues. Germline V lookup: CDR1 SGDLS, CDR2 YYNGEE.

The chain links TRBV13 to TRBJ2-2; 8 nucleotides match TRBD2. Germline CDR1 reads PRHDT; CDR2 reads FYEKMQ (reference sequence). The trim removed 3 bases at V and 5 bases at J, leaving 5 bases unmatched. This CDR3 region has 15 residues. The CDR3 nucleotides are TGTGCCAGCAGCTTCACGGGGGGGCGTACCGGGGAGCTGTTTTTT. Amino acids: CASSFTGGRTGELFF.

This clone has only a few counts. The J gene is TRBJ1-2, the V gene TRBV2; 8 nucleotides line up with TRBD1. V shed 0 bases and J 4 bases; nucleotides not matched to a gene: 7. The CDR3 contains 16 residues. CDR1 and CDR2 (germline): SNHLY, FYNNEI. The CDR3 region is CASSEALSGGSYGYTF. The CDR3 DNA reads as TGTGCCAGCAGTGAAGCTCTGTCAGGGGGCAGCTATGGCTACACCTTC.

The chain joins TRBV28 to TRBJ1-3, with D uncertain. V lost 3 bases and J 0 bases, leaving 12 bases between the germline ends. The CDR3 is made up of 16 amino acids. Germline V gene lookup returns CDR1 MDHEN and CDR2 SYDVKM. The CDR3 sequence: CASSFSLLISGNTIYF. Written as DNA, the CDR3 is TGTGCCAGCAGTTTTTCGCTTCTCATCTCTGGAAACACCATATATTTT.

The chain recombines TRBV6-1 with TRBJ2-7, with TRBD1 matching over 8 bases. CDR3 length: 16 amino acids. Germline CDR1 reads MNHNS; CDR2 reads SASEGT. Trimming cost V 1 base and J 1 base; bases outside gene matches: 6. The CDR3 nucleotides read TGTGCCAGCAGTGAAGACGTGGGACAGGTGTCCTACGAGCAGTACTTC. Residues: CASSEDVGQVSYEQYF.

This rearrangement joins TRBV9 to TRBJ2-1; D may be TRBD1 (8 bases). Germline-derived CDR1 and CDR2 are SGDLS and YYNGEE. Trimming took off 4 bases at V and 0 bases at J, with 14 bases between the two ends. CDR3 length equals 16 residues. The CDR3: CASSPTGGGSYNEQFF. Written as DNA, the CDR3 is TGTGCCAGCAGCCCCACAGGGGGGGGCTCCTACAATGAGCAGTTCTTC.

V usage is TRBV19 and J usage is TRBJ2-1, with D possibly matching TRBD1 (5 bases). Germline CDR1 and CDR2: LNHDA and SQIVND (reference sequence). Trimming shortened V by 3 bases and J by 4 bases, and 13 bases separated the two germline ends. The CDR3 runs 15 residues. CDR3 coding DNA: TGTGCCAGTAGTATCGTCGGCAGGGAATACAATGAGCAGTTCTTC. Translation: CASSIVGREYNEQFF.

The chain links TRBV19 to TRBJ2-1, with 7 positions matching TRBD2. V shed 5 bases, J shed 6 bases, and the junction held 10 bases outside the gene matches. CDR1 LNHDA and CDR2 SQIVND come from the germline V gene (reference sequence). The CDR3 length is 15 residues. The CDR3 DNA follows: TGTGCCAGTAGTTTTTTTAGCGGGCCTCTCAATGAGCAGTTCTTC. It yields the protein CASSFFSGPLNEQFF.

J is TRBJ2-7 and V is TRBV9; D may be TRBD1 (5 bases). The length of the CDR3 is 13 residues. Germline V CDR1 and CDR2: SGDLS, YYNGEE. The ends were cut back, 4 bases at V and 2 bases at J, with 10 bases in the middle. The CDR3 loop reads CASSRGQTYEQYF. The CDR3 bases are TGTGCCAGCAGCCGTGGACAAACCTACGAGCAGTACTTC.